The clone carrying this T cell receptor (beta chain) was counted a few times. Its antigen is not identified. These data belong to a study of cytomegalovirus exposure and HLA in healthy donors. Study details: From HLA-typed donors, an early data release held about 85 million unique TCRs. Whole-study findings and limits: Exclusion applied to some V segments, including TRBV6-2 and TRBV6-3, as they were indistinguishable. CMV serostatus was the sole immune exposure information available. V- and J-gene trimming in TCR beta was tied to a missense DCLRE1C variant by an analysis performed later.

The PCR ran on 60 Vbeta and 13 Jbeta primers. Sequencing was performed with immunoSEQ multiplex PCR; in TCRdb, only in-frame clones are kept and a portion is missing. Of some 120,000 clones in the sample, roughly a tenth were seen once. In germline, CDR1 is SQVTM, CDR2 ANQGSEA. The CDR3 is 13 amino acids. V gave up 8 bases and J gave up 12 bases; unmatched junction bases: 16. Sequencing was done on a sample of PBMCs. This clonotype was obtained from a man under 40 in good health and CMV-seronegative. The V gene is TRBV29-1, the J gene TRBJ2-1, with 7 bases identical to TRBD2. Here the CDR3 reads CSHIGRDGFGQFF. The CDR3, as DNA: TGCAGCCACATAGGGAGGGATGGGTTTGGGCAGTTCTTC.